One and the same sample provided the 7 T cell receptor beta chains below, sequenced in a study of CD8 T cells in ankylosing spondylitis. TCRdb fed the 5' RACE reads into MiXCR, producing one record per CDR3 protein. Of about 44,000 distinct CDR3 sequences in the sample, approximately 10% were seen once. The sequenced sample was blood, either unsorted or a sorted T cell fraction (not recorded which). The receptors come from a male donor with ankylosing spondylitis or in good health (not recorded which).

In this sample, this clonotype turned up many times. At one boundary the junction diverges from the germline segment, which might be a read error. The chain carries TRBV28 and TRBJ2-3, with 11 positions matching TRBD2. The CDR3 is 13 amino acids. Germline loops: CDR1 MDHEN, CDR2 SYDVKM. The CDR3 nucleotides are TGCGCTATAGCGGGGGGGATCACAGATACGCAGTATTTT. Residues: CAIAGGITDTQYF.

The J gene is TRBJ2-7, the V gene TRBV14, with 7 bases fitting TRBD1. This CDR3 is built from 17 residues. Trimming cost V 1 base and J 3 bases; bases outside gene matches: 12. Germline V gives CDR1 SGHDN, CDR2 FVKESK. The CDR3 reads CASSQAGPQQGSYEQYF. CDR3 nucleotides: TGTGCCAGCAGCCAAGCTGGTCCCCAACAGGGGAGCTACGAGCAGTACTTC.

This clonotype was seen many times. The gene calls are TRBV5-1 and TRBJ2-2, with 7 nucleotides matching TRBD1. V was pared by 1 base and J by 3 bases, with 3 bases of the junction left unmatched. The CDR3 extends over 15 amino acids. Per the germline V gene, CDR1 is SGHRS and CDR2 is YFSETQ. The CDR3 nucleotides are TGCGCCAGCAGCTTGACAGGGGAAGACACCGGGGAGCTGTTTTTT. Protein sequence: CASSLTGEDTGELFF.

Of note for this clonotype: A much larger clone differs from this one at a single base, so this may be a read error. J is TRBJ1-6 and V is TRBV6-1; D is unclear. The CDR3 is 14 residues long. Looked up from germline, CDR1 is MNHNS and CDR2 is SASEGT. Trimming removed 5 bases at V and 8 bases at J, with 13 bases between. The CDR3 loop reads CASSPSGGDSPLHF. The CDR3 bases are TGTGCCAGCAGTCCGAGTGGTGGAGATTCACCCCTCCACTTT.

This clonotype came up many times. The chain carries TRBV5-5 and TRBJ2-1; D is unresolved. The V end was cut by 0 bases, the J end by 5 bases, with 15 bases between. CDR3 size: 16 residues. The V gene's germline CDR1 is SGHKS and CDR2 YYEKEE (reference sequence). The CDR3 coding sequence is TGTGCCAGCAGCTTGGGGGCAAACGTCGGAAACAATGAGCAGTTCTTC. This gives the protein CASSLGANVGNNEQFF. The variable domain in full, with the rest retrieved from reference TRBV5-5 and TRBJ2-1, is DAGVTQSPTHLIKTRGQQVTLRCSPISGHKSVSWYQQVLGQGPQFIFQYYEKEERGRGNFPDRFSARQFPNYSSELNVNALLLGDSALYLCASSLGANVGNNEQFFGPGTRLTVL.

This clonotype was seen ten or more times. V and J are TRBV23-1 and TRBJ2-7, with 11 bases lining up with TRBD2. TRBV23-1 carries the ORF label, with uncertain function. The CDR3 runs to 19 residues. With V trimmed by 4 bases and J by 3 bases, 17 bases remained unmatched. The CDR3 spells CASSPDVPPLAGGFYEQYF. The CDR3 DNA is TGCGCCAGCAGTCCCGATGTCCCCCCTCTAGCGGGGGGTTTCTACGAGCAGTACTTC.

This clonotype came up many times. The chain employs TRBV29-1 and TRBJ2-7; 7 nucleotides agree with TRBD2. This CDR3 has 14 residues. V lost 6 bases to trimming and J lost 3 bases; unmatched junction nucleotides: 11. The germline gives CDR1 SQVTM, CDR2 ANQGSEA. As DNA, the CDR3 is TGCAGCGTGATCAGAAGCGGGGACTACTACGAGCAGTACTTC. It encodes CSVIRSGDYYEQYF.